This TCR beta chain came from a study of blood T cell repertoires in COVID-19. Study information: PBMCs, B-cell-depleted T cells, or T cells were the source of the cDNA or gDNA that made up the material.

CDR1 and CDR2 from the germline V gene are SGHNT and YYREEE (reference sequence). This CDR3 has 13 residues. The V and J ends lost 5 bases and 0 bases respectively, with 9 bases between them. Per the study methods: Scientists estimated how many nucleated cells there were by amplifying reference gene primers. The repertoire was sequenced with immunoSEQ multiplex PCR; TCRdb's copy has only in-frame clones and lacks some. V and J calls and clone size follow that table, whereas D and trimming were derived from the DNA. The sample carries about 100,000 clones, around 87% recorded once. This chain joins TRBV5-4 and TRBJ2-7; D uncertain. The sample was peripheral blood. The receptor was isolated from a woman aged 30 to 39 with acute or convalescent COVID-19. In DNA, the CDR3 is TGTGCCAGCAGAAACGACTCCTCCTACGAGCAGTACTTC. Translated: CASRNDSSYEQYF.